These 14 T cell receptor beta chains were all obtained from the same sample, sequenced in a study of blood T cells in healthy people across ages. A second about 7 to 12 cycle PCR used barcoded and J-beta primers. A single record per CDR3 protein comes from TCRdb applying MiXCR to the 5' RACE reads. Seen here are 550,000 to 750,000 distinct CDR3 sequences, around 21% observed once, and the top ten hold about 3.6%. Material for sequencing was blood. These receptors all come from a man in his sixties or seventies in good health.

The CDR3 coding sequence is TGCAGTGCTAAGATGGCTTCTCGGACTAGCGGGATCACAGAGACCCAGTACTTC. Amino acid sequence: CSAKMASRTSGITETQYF. J is TRBJ2-5 and V is TRBV20-1; TRBD2 aligns across 12 bases. The CDR3 has 18 amino acids. V trimming: 4 bases; J trimming: 4 bases; junction bases outside the gene matches: 16. Germline values: CDR1 DFQATT, CDR2 SNEGSKA (reference sequence).

The chain couples TRBV28 to TRBJ2-5; the match to TRBD2 covers 7 bases. Germline V CDR1 and CDR2: MDHEN, SYDVKM. The trim removed 5 bases at V and 5 bases at J, leaving 14 bases unmatched. The CDR3 covers 16 residues. CDR3 region: CASSGGGGRRKETQYF. The DNA of the CDR3 is TGTGCCAGCAGTGGAGGTGGCGGGAGAAGGAAGGAGACCCAGTACTTC.

The gene calls are TRBV10-3 and TRBJ2-1, with 7 bases lining up with TRBD1. Germline V CDR1 and CDR2: ENHRY, SYGVKD. V was pared by 0 bases and J by 8 bases, with 4 bases of the junction left unmatched. The CDR3 length is 14 residues. The CDR3 loop reads CAISESRGRDEQFF. In DNA form, the CDR3 reads TGTGCCATCAGTGAGTCAAGGGGGCGCGATGAGCAGTTCTTC.

This clonotype was seen a few times. The chain recombines TRBV7-9 with TRBJ2-7; perhaps TRBD2 as D (5 bases). The V gene lost 5 bases and the J gene lost 0 bases, with 17 bases spanning the gap. Germline CDR1 and CDR2: SEHNR and FQNEAQ (reference sequence). The CDR3 totals 16 residues. The CDR3: CASSEPGSVSSYEQYF. CDR3 in DNA: TGTGCCAGCAGCGAGCCGGGGAGTGTCAGCTCCTACGAGCAGTACTTC.

The chain recombines TRBV20-1 with TRBJ2-5; 11 bases fit TRBD2. Germline CDR1 is DFQATT and CDR2 is SNEGSKA (reference sequence). The trim removed 2 bases at V and 0 bases at J, leaving 5 bases unmatched. CDR3 size: 16 residues. CDR3 coding DNA: TGCAGTGCTAGAACTACTAGCGGGAGTAACCAAGAGACCCAGTACTTC. Its translation: CSARTTSGSNQETQYF.

The chain couples TRBV7-9 to TRBJ2-3; no clear D gene. Germline V lookup: CDR1 SEHNR, CDR2 FQNEAQ (reference sequence). Trimming removed 1 base from V and 6 bases from J, with 11 bases in between. CDR3 length: 14 amino acids. DNA for the CDR3: TGTGCCAGCAGCTTAGACGGAAAATGGGATACGCAGTATTTT. As protein: CASSLDGKWDTQYF.

This clonotype was counted only a few times. The gene calls are TRBV20-1 and TRBJ2-4; 14 bases agree with TRBD2. The CDR3 covers 16 residues. After removal of 5 bases from V and 0 bases from J, the junction contained 3 bases not matched to a gene. Germline V CDR1 and CDR2: DFQATT, SNEGSKA (reference sequence). CDR3 loop: CSARLAGGLAKNIQYF. CDR3 DNA sequence: TGCAGTGCTCGACTAGCGGGAGGGCTAGCCAAAAACATTCAGTACTTC.

The chain carries TRBV5-1 and TRBJ2-2; 8 nucleotides agree with TRBD1. Germline V gene sequence: CDR1 SGHRS, CDR2 YFSETQ. The CDR3 runs 15 residues. J lost 4 bases, V lost 2 bases, and 4 bases had no gene match. The CDR3 sequence is CASSLRQGTTGELFF. CDR3 DNA sequence: TGCGCCAGCAGCTTAAGACAGGGGACCACCGGGGAGCTGTTTTTT.

This clonotype occurred a few times. V gene TRBV3-1 combines with J gene TRBJ2-1, with D possibly TRBD2 on 5 matching bases. The CDR3 sequence is 14 residues long. V was pared by 4 bases and J by 9 bases, with 16 bases between. Germline V lookup: CDR1 LGHDT, CDR2 YNNKEL (reference sequence). CDR3 in amino acids: CASSPTTSGGEQFF. CDR3 coding DNA: TGTGCCAGCAGCCCAACGACAAGCGGAGGTGAGCAGTTCTTC.

The chain is built from TRBV10-3 and TRBJ2-5, with D possibly matching TRBD2 (6 bases). The J call may be in error: the DNA end matches TRBJ2-7 better. Germline V CDR1 and CDR2: ENHRY, SYGVKD. The CDR3 consists of 15 residues. The CDR3 reads CAISESSGYSYEQYF. CDR3 nucleotides: TGTGCCATCAGTGAGTCAAGCGGGTACTCCTACGAGCAGTACTTC.

This clonotype was counted ten times or more. V and J are TRBV14 and TRBJ2-1, with a weak D call TRBD2 (7 bases). The CDR3 extends over 15 amino acids. Germline loops: CDR1 SGHDN, CDR2 FVKESK. V was cut by 4 bases and J by 2 bases, with 12 bases left in between. The CDR3 reads CASSPRGATYNEQFF. CDR3 nucleotide sequence: TGTGCCAGCAGCCCCCGGGGGGCTACCTACAATGAGCAGTTCTTC. Complete variable domain (other parts from reference TRBV14 and TRBJ2-1): EAGVTQFPSHSVIEKGQTVTLRCDPISGHDNLYWYRRVMGKEIKFLLHFVKESKQDESGMPNNRFLAERTGGTYSTLKVQPAELEDSGVYFCASSPRGATYNEQFFGPGTRLTVL.

This clonotype was counted at least ten times. The chain has TRBV7-2 and TRBJ2-1; TRBD2 aligns across 11 bases. The germline V gene has CDR1 SGHTA and CDR2 FQGNSA. The V and J ends lost 3 bases and 8 bases, in that order; junction bases with no gene match: 12. The CDR3 is 17 amino acids. CDR3 coding DNA: TGTGCCAGCAGCTTCCCGACTAGCGGGATTTCTAGAGATGAGCAGTTCTTC. It is translated as CASSFPTSGISRDEQFF.

This clonotype was detected only a few times. CDR3 bases: TGTGCCATCAGTGGAATGCTGGGACTAGCGGAGACTGAGCAGTTCTTC. Translation: CAISGMLGLAETEQFF. The chain employs TRBV10-3 and TRBJ2-5, with 11 bases lining up with TRBD2. With the DNA end fitting TRBJ2-1 better, the J assignment may be wrong. Germline V gene data show CDR1 as ENHRY and CDR2 as SYGVKD. The CDR3 runs 16 residues.

In this sample, this clonotype turned up many times. The rearrangement joins TRBV20-1 to TRBJ2-3; a possible D gene is TRBD1 (5 bases). This CDR3 has 15 residues. Per germline, CDR1 DFQATT and CDR2 SNEGSKA (reference sequence). V shed 6 bases and J shed 2 bases, with 18 bases lying between them. The DNA of the CDR3 is TGCAGTGCACCCCAGGGTTCGGATTTCACAGATACGCAGTATTTT. This codes for CSAPQGSDFTDTQYF.